This T cell receptor beta chain is drawn from a study of blood T cell repertoires in COVID-19. About the research overall: T cells, B-cell-depleted T cells, or PBMCs supplied cDNA or gDNA.

As processed by the authors: The authors estimated nucleated cell counts from reference gene primer amplification. Profiled with immunoSEQ multiplex PCR; TCRdb holds only in-frame clones, not every one. V, J and clone size reflect that table, while D and trimming were determined from the DNA. This sample has roughly 120,000 clones, with over 65% found just once. Germline trimming cut 3 bases from V and 4 bases from J; bases unmatched to any gene: 5. The germline gives CDR1 MNHEY, CDR2 SMNVEV (reference sequence). The CDR3 is 14 residues long. The receptor was isolated from a woman aged 80 or over with acute or convalescent COVID-19. The specimen sequenced was peripheral blood. The V and J genes are TRBV27 and TRBJ1-2; 7 nucleotides align to TRBD1. This CDR3 reads CASSFRGQVYGYTF. CDR3 sequence (DNA): TGTGCCAGCAGTTTTAGGGGGCAGGTCTATGGCTACACCTTC.